These 29 T cell receptor beta chains share one sample of origin, sequenced in a study of blood T cells in healthy people across ages. Then a second PCR, running roughly 7 to 11 cycles, was carried out with a sample-barcoded 5' primer and a J-beta primer mix. TCRdb redid the calling of the 5' RACE reads with MiXCR, one entry per CDR3 protein. Of fewer than 900,000 distinct CDR3 sequences listed, roughly 44% are singletons. Sequenced sample: blood. The receptor source for this set is a woman in her fifties or sixties in good health.

About this clonotype itself: This could be a read error, since a much larger clone is one nucleotide away. This chain connects TRBV20-1 to TRBJ1-1; 7 nucleotides line up with TRBD1. CDR3 length: 13 residues. From germline, CDR1 is DFQATT and CDR2 SNEGSKA (reference sequence). CDR3 region: CSVTTGLNAEAFF. CDR3 bases: TGCAGTGTTACGACAGGGTTGAACGCTGAAGCTTTCTTT.

This clonotype has only one observation. The chain couples TRBV5-1 to TRBJ1-1, with D hard to call. Germline values: CDR1 SGHRS, CDR2 YFSETQ. This CDR3 is 15 amino acids long. Trimming pared 4 bases from V and 4 bases from J, leaving 17 bases between. CDR3 residues: CASSTEMGYGTEAFF. The CDR3, as DNA: TGCGCCAGCAGCACCGAGATGGGTTATGGCACTGAAGCTTTCTTT.

In its sample, this clonotype was seen once. The V gene is TRBV7-9, the J gene TRBJ1-1, with 7 positions matching TRBD1. Per germline, CDR1 SEHNR and CDR2 FQNEAQ (reference sequence). This CDR3 is 13 amino acids long. Unmatched junction bases numbered 6, after V lost 5 bases and J lost 6 bases. CDR3: CASSPTGLAEAFF. DNA for the CDR3: TGTGCCAGCAGCCCGACAGGGCTCGCTGAAGCTTTCTTT.

A few counts support this clonotype. The rearrangement uses TRBV6-5 and TRBJ2-1; TRBD2 is a possible D gene (5 bases). This CDR3 has 16 residues. Germline CDR1 MNHEY, CDR2 SVGAGI. V was cut by 4 bases and J by 0 bases, with 13 bases left in between. The CDR3 region is CASSSGLLSSYNEQFF. Here the CDR3 DNA reads TGTGCCAGCAGTTCTGGACTCTTGAGCTCCTACAATGAGCAGTTCTTC.

This clonotype appeared a few times. The chain links TRBV10-3 to TRBJ2-3; the D call may be TRBD1 or TRBD2 (5 bases each). Germline V gives CDR1 ENHRY, CDR2 SYGVKD. The CDR3 extends over 14 amino acids. Trimming left V 4 bases short and J 6 bases short, with 14 bases between. CDR3 sequence (DNA): TGTGCCATCAGTGTCCGGGACCCAGGGGATACGCAGTATTTT. Its protein is CAISVRDPGDTQYF.

The chain employs TRBV12-3 or TRBV12-4 and TRBJ1-2, with TRBD1 matching 8 bases. Losses at the gene ends were 3 bases for V and 2 bases for J; bases not matched to a gene: 8. The CDR3 has 16 residues. The CDR3 DNA sequence: TGTGCCAGCAGTTTGACGTGGGCAGGGGGCAACTATGGCTACACCTTC. Encoded protein: CASSLTWAGGNYGYTF.

Many counts were recorded for this clonotype. This chain connects TRBV7-2 to TRBJ2-5, with D perhaps TRBD1 (6 bases). The CDR3 has 15 amino acids. V was pared by 1 base and J by 4 bases, with 13 bases between. Per the germline V gene, CDR1 is SGHTA and CDR2 is FQGNSA. CDR3 DNA: TGTGCCAGCAGCTTAGGGGGGCTAGCTCCAGAGACCCAGTACTTC. Its protein is CASSLGGLAPETQYF.

The sample holds a few counts of this clonotype. This chain uses TRBV28 with TRBJ2-7; possible D gene TRBD1, 5 bases. Between the trimmed V and J ends, which lost 6 bases and 0 bases, there was a span of 12 bases. CDR3 length: 14 amino acids. Per germline, CDR1 MDHEN and CDR2 SYDVKM. CDR3 nucleotide sequence: TGTGCCAGCAGGGTACAGGTTATCTCCTACGAGCAGTACTTC. It specifies CASRVQVISYEQYF. Full variable domain (outside the CDR3, taken from reference TRBV28 and TRBJ2-7): DVKVTQSSRYLVKRTGEKVFLECVQDMDHENMFWYRQDPGLGLRLIYFSYDVKMKEKGDIPEGYSVSREKKERFSLILESASTNQTSMYLCASRVQVISYEQYFGPGTRLTVT.

Only a few counts were recorded for this clonotype. The V call is TRBV9, the J call TRBJ2-5; 13 bases line up with TRBD2. This CDR3 contains 16 residues. Germline loops: CDR1 SGDLS, CDR2 YYNGEE. With 3 bases clipped from V and 2 bases from J, the junction kept 4 bases outside the gene matches. CDR3 in DNA: TGTGCCAGCAGCGAGACTAGCGGGAGGACACAAGAGACCCAGTACTTC. It encodes CASSETSGRTQETQYF.

The gene calls are TRBV27 and TRBJ2-2, with D perhaps given as TRBD1 or TRBD2 (5 bases each). The CDR3 extends over 14 amino acids. CDR1 and CDR2 from the germline V gene are MNHEY and SMNVEV (reference sequence). Trimming took 7 bases from V and 3 from J, leaving 12 bases between them. CDR3 loop: CASKGRGDTGELFF. CDR3 in DNA: TGTGCCAGCAAAGGGAGAGGGGACACCGGGGAGCTGTTTTTT.

The chain employs TRBV12-3 or TRBV12-4 and TRBJ1-4; D unresolved. With 5 bases removed from V and 0 bases from J, the gap between germline ends came to 7 bases. This CDR3 is built from 14 residues. CDR3 DNA sequence: TGTGCCAGCAGTCTCCGCGCAACTAATGAAAAACTGTTTTTT. It codes for CASSLRATNEKLFF.

The gene calls are TRBV28 and TRBJ2-2, with 15 bases aligning to TRBD2. V shed 3 bases, J shed 5 bases, and the junction held 13 bases outside the gene matches. The CDR3 has 20 residues. Germline assignment: CDR1 MDHEN and CDR2 SYDVKM. Here the CDR3 DNA reads TGTGCCAGCAGTTTCCAGATTTCGGGACTAGCGGGAGGCCGAACCGGGGAGCTGTTTTTT. It encodes CASSFQISGLAGGRTGELFF. Full variable domain (rest looked up from reference TRBV28 and TRBJ2-2): DVKVTQSSRYLVKRTGEKVFLECVQDMDHENMFWYRQDPGLGLRLIYFSYDVKMKEKGDIPEGYSVSREKKERFSLILESASTNQTSMYLCASSFQISGLAGGRTGELFFGEGSRLTVL.

The chain combines TRBV20-1 with TRBJ2-1; 10 bases agree with TRBD2. The CDR3 contains 15 residues. CDR1 and CDR2 (germline): DFQATT, SNEGSKA (reference sequence). Unmatched junction bases numbered 12, after V lost 5 bases and J lost 8 bases. Here the CDR3 reads CSAPPGLARMYEQFF. The DNA of the CDR3 is TGCAGTGCTCCACCGGGACTAGCGAGGATGTATGAGCAGTTCTTC.

This clonotype was observed a handful of times. The chain links TRBV5-1 to TRBJ2-6; 7 nucleotides match TRBD1. CDR3 length: 16 amino acids. CDR1 SGHRS and CDR2 YFSETQ come from the germline V gene. Trimming removed 7 bases from V and 1 base from J; junction bases left unmatched: 8. The CDR3 DNA is TGCGCCAGCTATTGGGACAGCGGTTCTGGGGCCAACGTCCTGACTTTC. Amino acids: CASYWDSGSGANVLTF. The variable domain in full, with the rest retrieved from reference TRBV5-1 and TRBJ2-6, is KAGVTQTPRYLIKTRGQQVTLSCSPISGHRSVSWYQQTPGQGLQFLFEYFSETQRNKGNFPGRFSGRQFSNSRSEMNVSTLELGDSALYLCASYWDSGSGANVLTFGAGSRLTVL.

This clonotype was seen only a few times. The chain has TRBV7-3 and TRBJ1-1; no clear D gene. The V end lost 5 bases, the J end lost 0 bases, and 13 bases lay between the germline ends. This CDR3 comprises 15 residues. The germline V gene has CDR1 SGHTA and CDR2 FQGTGA. This chain's CDR3 is CASSPRQAMNTEAFF. The DNA for the CDR3 is TGTGCCAGCAGCCCACGGCAGGCCATGAACACTGAAGCTTTCTTT.

As to this clonotype: This could be a read error, since a much larger clone is one nucleotide away. The genes are TRBV29-1 and TRBJ2-5; D is uncertain. V was clipped by 6 bases and J by 0 bases, with 11 bases between them. The CDR3 extends over 13 amino acids. Germline V CDR1 and CDR2: SQVTM, ANQGSEA. In nucleotides, the CDR3 is TGCAGCGTCATCCCAGTGTACCAAGAGACCCAGTACTTC. It specifies CSVIPVYQETQYF.

This clonotype showed up just once. The chain is built from TRBV18 and TRBJ2-3, with D tentatively TRBD1 or TRBD2 (6 bases each). V lost 2 bases, J lost 4 bases, and 10 bases lay in between. This CDR3 region has 14 residues. Germline CDR1 reads KGHSH; CDR2 reads LQKENI. The CDR3 coding sequence is TGTGCCAGCTCACCATCGGGGGCCCCAGATACGCAGTATTTT. The encoded protein is CASSPSGAPDTQYF.

V and J are TRBV6-4 and TRBJ1-5, with 10 bases matching TRBD1. The V and J ends lost 7 bases and 6 bases, in that order; junction bases with no gene match: 9. Germline values: CDR1 MRHNA, CDR2 SNTAGT. The length of the CDR3 is 15 residues. The CDR3: CASKPRDRGSQPQHF. The CDR3 region has the DNA TGTGCCAGCAAACCCCGGGACAGGGGCAGTCAGCCCCAGCATTTT.

The rearrangement uses TRBV3-1 and TRBJ1-2; TRBD1 is a possible D gene (5 bases). The CDR3 runs to 15 residues. Trimming removed 0 bases at V and 4 bases at J, with 12 bases between. The germline gives CDR1 LGHDT, CDR2 YNNKEL (reference sequence). The CDR3 region has the DNA TGTGCCAGCAGCCAAGATGCGCGGACAATCTATGGCTACACCTTC. This gives the protein CASSQDARTIYGYTF.

This clonotype was seen a handful of times. This chain connects TRBV7-9 to TRBJ2-1; 8 bases are a match to TRBD1. The CDR3 is made up of 15 amino acids. Germline V gene lookup returns CDR1 SEHNR and CDR2 FQNEAQ (reference sequence). J gave up 6 bases and V 5 bases, and 9 bases lay outside the gene matches. The chain's CDR3 is CASSPGQGVSNEQFF. In nucleotides, the CDR3 is TGTGCCAGCAGCCCTGGACAGGGAGTCTCCAATGAGCAGTTCTTC.

This sequence joins TRBV6-2 or TRBV6-3 and TRBJ2-7; 11 nucleotides match TRBD2. V lost 6 bases to trimming and J lost 1 base; unmatched junction nucleotides: 11. Per germline, CDR1 MNHEY and CDR2 SVGEGT. The CDR3 contains 17 residues. The DNA of the CDR3 is TGTGCCAGCAGCCTTCTCTCTAGCGGGAGGTGGTCCTACGAGCAGTACTTC. Translated: CASSLLSSGRWSYEQYF.

V gene TRBV5-6 combines with J gene TRBJ2-3, with TRBD2 matching 12 bases. Trimming removed 4 bases from V and 5 bases from J; junction bases left unmatched: 8. The CDR3 runs to 16 residues. CDR1 SGHDT and CDR2 YYEEEE come from the germline V gene. DNA of the CDR3: TGTGCCAGCAGCCCATGGACTAGCGGGGTAGTAGATACGCAGTATTTT. Its translation is CASSPWTSGVVDTQYF.

The chain couples TRBV28 to TRBJ2-3; weak D call: TRBD2 (6 bases). The CDR3 consists of 17 residues. Trimming cost V 1 base and J 2 bases, with 16 bases left between them. Germline-derived CDR1 and CDR2 are MDHEN and SYDVKM. Here the CDR3 DNA reads TGTGCCAGCAGTTTATTTTCAGGCGGGGACCTCACAGATACGCAGTATTTT. The encoded protein is CASSLFSGGDLTDTQYF. Full variable domain (remainder filled in from reference TRBV28 and TRBJ2-3): DVKVTQSSRYLVKRTGEKVFLECVQDMDHENMFWYRQDPGLGLRLIYFSYDVKMKEKGDIPEGYSVSREKKERFSLILESASTNQTSMYLCASSLFSGGDLTDTQYFGPGTRLTVL.

The chain is built from TRBV3-1 and TRBJ2-1; TRBD2 matches 9 bases. Germline V gene data show CDR1 as LGHDT and CDR2 as YNNKEL (reference sequence). This CDR3 region has 13 residues. The junction had 8 bases not matched to a gene; V was cut back by 4 bases and J by 13 bases. CDR3 coding DNA: TGTGCCAGCAGCCTAGCGGGAGAAGAGACCCAGTTCTTC. It encodes CASSLAGEETQFF.

This chain links TRBV18 with TRBJ2-2; D may be TRBD2 (5 bases). Germline-derived CDR1 and CDR2 are KGHSH and LQKENI. Between the trimmed V and J ends, which lost 3 bases and 3 bases, there was a span of 8 bases. The CDR3 consists of 14 residues. The CDR3 region is CASSPLRDTGELFF. For the CDR3, the DNA is TGTGCCAGCTCACCGTTGAGGGACACCGGGGAGCTGTTTTTT.

This rearrangement joins TRBV20-1 to TRBJ2-7, with 11 bases that match TRBD2. Trimming removed 5 bases from V and 0 bases from J; junction bases left unmatched: 3. This CDR3 has 14 residues. Germline lookup yields CDR1 DFQATT and CDR2 SNEGSKA (reference sequence). CDR3 sequence (DNA): TGCAGTGCTGGAACTAGCGGGAGCTCCTACGAGCAGTACTTC. Its translation: CSAGTSGSSYEQYF.

This chain uses TRBV5-1 with TRBJ1-2; D is perhaps TRBD1 (6 bases). Germline V lookup: CDR1 SGHRS, CDR2 YFSETQ. The CDR3 loop spans 15 amino acids. V was cut by 7 bases and J by 4 bases, with 20 bases left in between. The CDR3 DNA sequence: TGCGCCAGCTCACGGGGTTGGACAGAGACCTATGGCTACACCTTC. Translated: CASSRGWTETYGYTF.

The chain links TRBV24-1 to TRBJ2-1; no definite D call. Germline CDR1 is KGHDR and CDR2 is SFDVKD. Trimming pared 5 bases from V and 8 bases from J, leaving 18 bases between. The CDR3 consists of 15 residues. The CDR3 reads CATSVEHPSVDEQFF. The DNA for the CDR3 is TGTGCCACCAGTGTGGAGCACCCTTCGGTCGATGAGCAGTTCTTC.

This clonotype was counted only a few times. The rearrangement uses TRBV2 and TRBJ2-3; D possibly corresponds to TRBD2 (7 bases). The CDR3 has 15 amino acids. Germline CDR1 and CDR2: SNHLY and FYNNEI. Deletions cut 4 bases from V and 4 bases from J, with 15 bases between. CDR3: CASSGPKGGADTQYF. The CDR3, as DNA: TGTGCCAGCAGTGGCCCGAAGGGGGGGGCAGATACGCAGTATTTT.